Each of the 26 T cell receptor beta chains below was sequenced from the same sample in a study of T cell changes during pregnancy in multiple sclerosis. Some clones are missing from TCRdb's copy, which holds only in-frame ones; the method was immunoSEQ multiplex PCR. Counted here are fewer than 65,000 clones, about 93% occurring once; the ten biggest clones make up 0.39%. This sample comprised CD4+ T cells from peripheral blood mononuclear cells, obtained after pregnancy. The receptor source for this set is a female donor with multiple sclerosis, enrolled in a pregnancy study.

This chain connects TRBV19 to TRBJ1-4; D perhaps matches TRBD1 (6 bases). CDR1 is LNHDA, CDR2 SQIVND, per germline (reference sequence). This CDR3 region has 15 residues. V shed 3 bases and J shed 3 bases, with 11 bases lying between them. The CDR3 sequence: CASSIAQGANEKLFF. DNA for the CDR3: TGTGCCAGTAGTATTGCACAGGGAGCTAATGAAAAACTGTTTTTT. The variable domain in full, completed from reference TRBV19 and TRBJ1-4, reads DGGITQSPKYLFRKEGQNVTLSCEQNLNHDAMYWYRQDPGQGLRLIYYSQIVNDFQKGDIAEGYSVSREKKESFPLTVTSAQKNPTAFYLCASSIAQGANEKLFFGSGTQLSVL.

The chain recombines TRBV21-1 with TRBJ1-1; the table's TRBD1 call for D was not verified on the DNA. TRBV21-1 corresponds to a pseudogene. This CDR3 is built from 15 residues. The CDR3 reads CASTQTGKKNTEAFF. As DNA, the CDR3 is TGTGCCAGCACCCAGACAGGGAAAAAGAACACTGAAGCTTTCTTT.

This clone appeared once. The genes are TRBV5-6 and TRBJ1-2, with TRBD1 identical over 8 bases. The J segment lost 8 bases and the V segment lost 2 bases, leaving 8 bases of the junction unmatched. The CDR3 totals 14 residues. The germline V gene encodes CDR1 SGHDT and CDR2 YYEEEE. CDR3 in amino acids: CASSFNQGATGYTF. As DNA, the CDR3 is TGTGCCAGCAGCTTTAATCAGGGGGCAACGGGCTACACCTTC.

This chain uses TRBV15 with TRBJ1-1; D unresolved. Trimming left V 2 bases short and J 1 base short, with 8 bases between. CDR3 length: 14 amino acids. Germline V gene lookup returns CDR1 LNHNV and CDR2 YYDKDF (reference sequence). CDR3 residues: CATSRPYSNTEAFF. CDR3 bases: TGTGCCACCAGCAGACCTTATTCGAACACTGAAGCTTTCTTT.

Here the CDR3 DNA reads TGTGCCAGCAGTGAAGCGCTTCGGGGGGCAGCGGGAGGTTTAGTCACCGGGGAGCTGTTTTTT. This translates into CASSEALRGAAGGLVTGELFF. This sequence joins TRBV6-1 and TRBJ2-2; 9 bases line up with TRBD2. In germline, CDR1 is MNHNS, CDR2 SASEGT. The V and J ends lost 0 bases and 4 bases, in that order; junction bases with no gene match: 18. This CDR3 is built from 21 residues.

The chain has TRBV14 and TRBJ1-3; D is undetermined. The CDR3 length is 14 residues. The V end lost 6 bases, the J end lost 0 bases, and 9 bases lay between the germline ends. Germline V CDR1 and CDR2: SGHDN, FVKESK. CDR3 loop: CASSFGSSGNTIYF. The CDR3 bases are TGTGCCAGCAGTTTCGGGAGCTCTGGAAACACCATATATTTT. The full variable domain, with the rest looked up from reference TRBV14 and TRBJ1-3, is EAGVTQFPSHSVIEKGQTVTLRCDPISGHDNLYWYRRVMGKEIKFLLHFVKESKQDESGMPNNRFLAERTGGTYSTLKVQPAELEDSGVYFCASSFGSSGNTIYFGEGSWLTVV.

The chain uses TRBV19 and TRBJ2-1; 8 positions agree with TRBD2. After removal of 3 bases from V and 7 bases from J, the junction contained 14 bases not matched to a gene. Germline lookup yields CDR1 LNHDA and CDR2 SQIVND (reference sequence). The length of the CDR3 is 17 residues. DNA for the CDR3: TGTGCCAGTAGTATCCCTCTACCCGGGACTAGACAAAATGAGCAGTTCTTC. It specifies CASSIPLPGTRQNEQFF.

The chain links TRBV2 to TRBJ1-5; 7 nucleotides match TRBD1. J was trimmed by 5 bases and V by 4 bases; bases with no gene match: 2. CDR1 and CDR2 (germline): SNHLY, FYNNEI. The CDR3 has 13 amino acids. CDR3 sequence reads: CASSGDRDQPQHF. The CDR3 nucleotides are TGTGCCAGCAGTGGAGACAGGGATCAGCCCCAGCATTTT.

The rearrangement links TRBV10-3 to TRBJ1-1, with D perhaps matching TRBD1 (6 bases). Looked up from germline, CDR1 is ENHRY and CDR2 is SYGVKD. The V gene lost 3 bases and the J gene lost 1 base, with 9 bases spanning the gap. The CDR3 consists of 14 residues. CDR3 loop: CAISEGQKNTEAFF. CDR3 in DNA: TGTGCCATCAGTGAAGGACAGAAGAACACTGAAGCTTTCTTT.

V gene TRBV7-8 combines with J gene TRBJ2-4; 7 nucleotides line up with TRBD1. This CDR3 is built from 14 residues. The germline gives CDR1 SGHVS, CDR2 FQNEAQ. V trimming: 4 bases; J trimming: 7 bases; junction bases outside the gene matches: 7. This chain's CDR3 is CASSSGQLWNIQYF. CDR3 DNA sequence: TGTGCCAGCAGCTCGGGACAGCTCTGGAACATTCAGTACTTC.

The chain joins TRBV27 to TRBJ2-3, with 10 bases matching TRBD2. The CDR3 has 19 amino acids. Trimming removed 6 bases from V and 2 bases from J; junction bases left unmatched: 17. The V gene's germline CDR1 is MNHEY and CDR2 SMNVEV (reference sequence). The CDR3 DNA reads TGTGCCAGCAGGACCAGGCAACCTGCTAGCGGGGGACCCACAGATACGCAGTATTTT. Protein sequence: CASRTRQPASGGPTDTQYF.

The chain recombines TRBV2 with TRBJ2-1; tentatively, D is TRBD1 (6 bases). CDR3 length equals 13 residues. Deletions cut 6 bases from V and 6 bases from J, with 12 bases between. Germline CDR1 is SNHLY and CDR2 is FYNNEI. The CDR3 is CASSHQGINEQFF. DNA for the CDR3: TGTGCCAGCAGCCATCAGGGGATCAATGAGCAGTTCTTC.

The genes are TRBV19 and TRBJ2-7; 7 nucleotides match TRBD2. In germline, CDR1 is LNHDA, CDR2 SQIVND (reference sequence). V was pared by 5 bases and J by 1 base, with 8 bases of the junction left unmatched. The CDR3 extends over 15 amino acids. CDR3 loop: CASSVWGGESYEQYF. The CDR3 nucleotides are TGTGCCAGTAGTGTCTGGGGGGGAGAATCCTACGAGCAGTACTTC.

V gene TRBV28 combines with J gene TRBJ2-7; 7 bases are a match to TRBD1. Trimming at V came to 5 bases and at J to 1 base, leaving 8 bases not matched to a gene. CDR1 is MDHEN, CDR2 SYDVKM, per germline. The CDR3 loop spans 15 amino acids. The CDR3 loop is CASSPLGRGSYEQYF. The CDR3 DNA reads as TGTGCCAGCAGTCCCCTAGGCAGGGGGTCCTACGAGCAGTACTTC.

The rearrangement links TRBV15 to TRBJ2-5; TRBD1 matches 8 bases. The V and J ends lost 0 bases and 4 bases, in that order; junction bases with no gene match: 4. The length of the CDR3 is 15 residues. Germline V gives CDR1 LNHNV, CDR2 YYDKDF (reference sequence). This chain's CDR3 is CATSRDRGTGETQYF. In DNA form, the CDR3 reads TGTGCCACCAGCAGAGATAGAGGGACAGGAGAGACCCAGTACTTC.

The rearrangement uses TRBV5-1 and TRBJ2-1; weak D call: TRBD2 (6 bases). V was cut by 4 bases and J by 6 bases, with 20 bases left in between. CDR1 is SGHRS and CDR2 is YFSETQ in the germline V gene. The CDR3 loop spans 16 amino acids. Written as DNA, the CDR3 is TGCGCCAGCAGCAGCCCGTCTAGCGCCCCCTCCAATGAGCAGTTCTTC. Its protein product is CASSSPSSAPSNEQFF.

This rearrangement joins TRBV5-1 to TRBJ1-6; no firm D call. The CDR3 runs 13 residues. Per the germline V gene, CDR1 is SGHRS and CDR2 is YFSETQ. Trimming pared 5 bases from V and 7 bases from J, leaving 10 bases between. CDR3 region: CASRDGGNSPLHF. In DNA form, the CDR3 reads TGCGCCAGCAGGGACGGAGGCAATTCACCCCTCCACTTT.

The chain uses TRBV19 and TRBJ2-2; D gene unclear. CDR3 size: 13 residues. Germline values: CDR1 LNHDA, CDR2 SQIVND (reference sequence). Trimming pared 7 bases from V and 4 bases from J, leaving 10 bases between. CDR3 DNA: TGTGCCAGTAAACCACAAACCACCGGGGAGCTGTTTTTT. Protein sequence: CASKPQTTGELFF.

This chain's CDR3 is CASSPGLAGGTDTQYF. The CDR3 bases are TGTGCCAGCAGTCCAGGACTAGCAGGAGGGACAGATACGCAGTATTTT. The gene calls are TRBV28 and TRBJ2-3, with TRBD2 identical over 8 bases. There are 16 residues in the CDR3. Germline trimming cut 5 bases from V and 3 bases from J; bases unmatched to any gene: 10. In germline, CDR1 is MDHEN, CDR2 SYDVKM.

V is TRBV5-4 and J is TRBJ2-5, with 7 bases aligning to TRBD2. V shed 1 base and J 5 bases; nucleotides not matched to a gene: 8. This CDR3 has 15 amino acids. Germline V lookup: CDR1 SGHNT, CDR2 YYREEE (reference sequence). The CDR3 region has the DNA TGTGCCAGCAGCTTGCCGGGGGGACGTGAGGAGACCCAGTACTTC. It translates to CASSLPGGREETQYF.

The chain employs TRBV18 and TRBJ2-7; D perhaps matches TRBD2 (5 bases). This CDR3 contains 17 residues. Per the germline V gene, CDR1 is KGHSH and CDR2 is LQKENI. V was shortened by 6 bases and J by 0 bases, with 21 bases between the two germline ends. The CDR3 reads CASSLTPSGISSYEQYF. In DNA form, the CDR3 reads TGTGCCAGCTCCCTGACACCGTCGGGGATCTCCTCCTACGAGCAGTACTTC.

The DNA for the CDR3 is TGTGCCAGCAGCTTTCCCCGGGACAGACCTATTTTCTCTGGAAACACCATATATTTT. Translation: CASSFPRDRPIFSGNTIYF. The V call is TRBV7-9, the J call TRBJ1-3, with 7 bases that match TRBD1. The V gene's germline CDR1 is SEHNR and CDR2 FQNEAQ (reference sequence). CDR3 length: 19 amino acids. V lost 3 bases, J lost 0 bases, and 14 bases stayed unmatched.

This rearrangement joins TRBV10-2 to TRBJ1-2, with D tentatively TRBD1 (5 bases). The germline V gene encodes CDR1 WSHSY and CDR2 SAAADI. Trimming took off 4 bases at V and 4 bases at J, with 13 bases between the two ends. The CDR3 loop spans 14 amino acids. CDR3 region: CASSADGAGYGYTF. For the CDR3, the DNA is TGCGCCAGCAGTGCTGATGGGGCTGGCTATGGCTACACCTTC.

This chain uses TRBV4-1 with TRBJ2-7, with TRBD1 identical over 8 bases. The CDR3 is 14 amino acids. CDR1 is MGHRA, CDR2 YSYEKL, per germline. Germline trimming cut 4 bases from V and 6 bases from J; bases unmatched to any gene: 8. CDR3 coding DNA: TGCGCCAGCAGCCGACCCGACAGGGGACGCGAGCAGTACTTC. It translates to CASSRPDRGREQYF.

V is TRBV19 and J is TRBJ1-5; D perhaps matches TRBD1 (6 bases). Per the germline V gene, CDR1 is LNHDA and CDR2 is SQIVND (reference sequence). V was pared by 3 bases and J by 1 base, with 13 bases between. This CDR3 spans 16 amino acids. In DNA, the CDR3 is TGTGCCAGTAGTATCCTATCAGGGGCGAGCAATCAGCCCCAGCATTTT. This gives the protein CASSILSGASNQPQHF.

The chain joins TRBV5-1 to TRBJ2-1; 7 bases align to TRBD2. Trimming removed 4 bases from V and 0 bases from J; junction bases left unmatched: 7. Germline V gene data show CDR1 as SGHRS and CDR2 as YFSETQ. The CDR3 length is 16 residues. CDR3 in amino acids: CASSPVAGSSYNEQFF. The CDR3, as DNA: TGCGCCAGCAGCCCCGTAGCGGGCAGCTCCTACAATGAGCAGTTCTTC.